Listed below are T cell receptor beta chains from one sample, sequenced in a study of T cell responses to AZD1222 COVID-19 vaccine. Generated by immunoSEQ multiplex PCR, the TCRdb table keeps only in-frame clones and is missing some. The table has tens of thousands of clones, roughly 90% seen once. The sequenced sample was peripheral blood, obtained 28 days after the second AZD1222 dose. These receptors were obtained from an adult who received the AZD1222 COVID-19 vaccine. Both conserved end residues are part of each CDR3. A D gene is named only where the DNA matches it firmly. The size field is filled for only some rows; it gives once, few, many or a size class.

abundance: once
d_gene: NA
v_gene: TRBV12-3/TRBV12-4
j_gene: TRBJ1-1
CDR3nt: TGTGCCAGCAGTTTGCGAGGGTGGACTGAAGCTTTCTTT
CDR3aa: CASSLRGWTEAFF

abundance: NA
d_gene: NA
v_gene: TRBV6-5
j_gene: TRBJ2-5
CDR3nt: TGTGCCAGCCTGGGGGAGACCCAGTACTTC
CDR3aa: CASLGETQYF

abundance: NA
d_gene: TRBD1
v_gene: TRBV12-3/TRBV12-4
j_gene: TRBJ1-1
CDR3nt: TGTGCCAGCAGTTTGGGGACAGGGGCTGAAGCTTTCTTT
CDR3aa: CASSLGTGAEAFF

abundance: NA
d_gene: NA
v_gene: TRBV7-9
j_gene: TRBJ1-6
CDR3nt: TGTGCCAGCAGTAGGGGGGATTCACCCCTCCACTTT
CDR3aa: CASSRGDSPLHF

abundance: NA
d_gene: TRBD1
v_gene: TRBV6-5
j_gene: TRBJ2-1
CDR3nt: TGTGCCAGCAGTCCGGGACAGGGCTACGGTGAGCAGTTCTTC
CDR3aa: CASSPGQGYGEQFF

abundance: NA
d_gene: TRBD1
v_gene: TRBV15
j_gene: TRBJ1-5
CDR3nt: TGTGCCACCAGCAGAGGGGGGGACAGGGTAAAGGGACAGCCCCAGCATTTT
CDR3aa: CATSRGGDRVKGQPQHF

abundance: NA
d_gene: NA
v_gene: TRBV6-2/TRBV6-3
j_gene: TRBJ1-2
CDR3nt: TGTGCCAGCAGTTACTCCCCTGACAGAAACTATGGCTACACCTTC
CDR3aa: CASSYSPDRNYGYTF

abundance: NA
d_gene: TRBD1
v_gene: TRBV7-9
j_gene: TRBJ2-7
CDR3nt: TGTGCCAGCAGCCCCGGGACAGGGGCCTACGAGCAGTACTTC
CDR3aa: CASSPGTGAYEQYF

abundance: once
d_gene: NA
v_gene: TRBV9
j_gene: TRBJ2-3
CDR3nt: TGTGCCAGCAGCGCCATGGGGCGCTCAGATACGCAGTATTTT
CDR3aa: CASSAMGRSDTQYF

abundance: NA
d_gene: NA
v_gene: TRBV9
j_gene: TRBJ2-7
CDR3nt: TGTGCCAGCAGCGTAGGACTGGCAGCCTACGAGCAGTACTTC
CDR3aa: CASSVGLAAYEQYF

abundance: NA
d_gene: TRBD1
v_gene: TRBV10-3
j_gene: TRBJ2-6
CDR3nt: TGTGCCATCAGACCCGGGACAGGGACGTTCGGGGCCAACGTCCTGACTTTC
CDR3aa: CAIRPGTGTFGANVLTF

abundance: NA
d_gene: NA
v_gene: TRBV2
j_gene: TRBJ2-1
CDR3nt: TGTGCCAGCAGTGGAAGGGTCAATGAGCAGTTCTTC
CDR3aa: CASSGRVNEQFF

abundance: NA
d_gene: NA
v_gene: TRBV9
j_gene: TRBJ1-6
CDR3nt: TGTGCCAGCAGCGTACAGGATAATTCACCCCTCCACTTT
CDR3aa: CASSVQDNSPLHF

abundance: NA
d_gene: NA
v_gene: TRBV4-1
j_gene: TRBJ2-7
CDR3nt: TGCGCCAGCAGCAACCGGGACCCATCGTCCTACGAGCAGTACTTC
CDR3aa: CASSNRDPSSYEQYF

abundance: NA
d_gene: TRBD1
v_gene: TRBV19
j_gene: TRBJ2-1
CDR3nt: TGTGCCAGTAGTCTTGCGACCGGGACAGCTTACAATGAGCAGTTCTTC
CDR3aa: CASSLATGTAYNEQFF

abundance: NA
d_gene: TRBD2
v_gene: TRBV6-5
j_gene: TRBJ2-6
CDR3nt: TGTGCCAGCAGTTACCCGGGGGGGCCCGGGGCCAACGTCCTGACTTTC
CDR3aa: CASSYPGGPGANVLTF

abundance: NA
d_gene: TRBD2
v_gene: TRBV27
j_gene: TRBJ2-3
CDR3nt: TGTGCCAGCAGCCTAGGGTTAGCGGGGGAGAGGGCAGATACGCAGTATTTT
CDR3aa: CASSLGLAGERADTQYF

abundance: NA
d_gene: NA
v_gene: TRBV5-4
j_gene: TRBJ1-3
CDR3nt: TGTGCCAGCAGCATTGGGGGCCCCCGTCCGTCGGGAAACACCATATATTTT
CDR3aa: CASSIGGPRPSGNTIYF

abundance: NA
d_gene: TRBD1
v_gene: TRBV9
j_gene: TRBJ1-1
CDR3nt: TGTGCCAGCAGCCCGGCCGGGACAGGGGGTGCTGAAGCTTTCTTT
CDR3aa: CASSPAGTGGAEAFF

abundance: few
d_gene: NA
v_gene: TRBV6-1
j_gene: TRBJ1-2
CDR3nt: TGTGCCAGCAGTGAAAGAGGGACTTTCGGCTACACCTTC
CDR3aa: CASSERGTFGYTF

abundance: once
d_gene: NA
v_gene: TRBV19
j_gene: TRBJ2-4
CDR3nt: TGTGCCAGTACCAGAGATTTAGCCAAAAACATTCAGTACTTC
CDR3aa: CASTRDLAKNIQYF

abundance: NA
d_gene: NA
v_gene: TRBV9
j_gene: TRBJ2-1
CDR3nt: TGTGCCAGCAGCGTAGGGCTTAGCGGCCACAATGAGCAGTTCTTC
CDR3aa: CASSVGLSGHNEQFF

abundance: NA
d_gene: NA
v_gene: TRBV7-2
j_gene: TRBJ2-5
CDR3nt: TGTGCCAGCAGCTTAGTGTCAACACAACAAGAGACCCAGTACTTC
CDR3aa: CASSLVSTQQETQYF

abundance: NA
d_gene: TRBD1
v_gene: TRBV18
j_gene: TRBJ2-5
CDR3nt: TGTGCCAGCTCACCACCTCGAGGACAGGGCCAAGAGACCCAGTACTTC
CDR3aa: CASSPPRGQGQETQYF

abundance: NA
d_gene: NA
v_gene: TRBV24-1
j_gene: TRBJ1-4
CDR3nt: TGTGCCACCCCCTGCGGCAGCGAGGAACTTTGGGCTAATGAAAAACTGTTTTTT
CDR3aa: CATPCGSEELWANEKLFF

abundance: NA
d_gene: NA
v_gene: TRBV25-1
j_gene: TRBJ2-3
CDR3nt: TGTGCCAGCAGTGACGTAGGTCCCCAAGATACGCAGTATTTT
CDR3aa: CASSDVGPQDTQYF

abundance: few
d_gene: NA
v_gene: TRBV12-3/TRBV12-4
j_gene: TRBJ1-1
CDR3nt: TGTGCCAGCAGGGCCCGCATGAGGGGTGAAGCTTTCTTT
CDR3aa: CASRARMRGEAFF

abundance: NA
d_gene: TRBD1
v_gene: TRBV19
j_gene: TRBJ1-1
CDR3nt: TGTGCCAGTAGTACACAGGGGGCCACTGAAGCTTTCTTT
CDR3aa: CASSTQGATEAFF

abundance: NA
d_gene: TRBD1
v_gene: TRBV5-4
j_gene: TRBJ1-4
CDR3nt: TGTGCCAGCAGCTTGGACAGGGGAGCTATTGAAAAACTGTTTTTT
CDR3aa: CASSLDRGAIEKLFF

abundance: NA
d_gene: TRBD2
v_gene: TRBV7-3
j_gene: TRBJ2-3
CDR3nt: TGTGCCAGCAGCTTAACGGGCCTAGCGGGGTACACAGATACGCAGTATTTT
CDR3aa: CASSLTGLAGYTDTQYF

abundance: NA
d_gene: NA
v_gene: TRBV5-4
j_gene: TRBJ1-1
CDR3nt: TGTGCCAGCAGTTCCCACACTGAAGCTTTCTTT
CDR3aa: CASSSHTEAFF

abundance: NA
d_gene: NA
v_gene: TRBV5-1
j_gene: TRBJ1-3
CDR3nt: TGCGCCAGCAGCTTTACCGGGGGACTTGGAAACACCATATATTTT
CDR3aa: CASSFTGGLGNTIYF

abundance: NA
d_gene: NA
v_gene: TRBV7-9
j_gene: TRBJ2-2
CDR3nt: TGTGCCAGCAGACCACAGGGAAGGGACGCCGGGGAGCTGTTTTTT
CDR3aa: CASRPQGRDAGELFF